A single sample gave rise to the 8 T cell receptor beta chains below, sequenced in a study of blood T cells in healthy people across ages. For the second PCR, which ran for roughly 6 to 11 cycles, a sample-barcoded 5' primer and a J-beta primer mix were used. A single record per CDR3 protein comes from TCRdb applying MiXCR to the 5' RACE reads. Of around 1.7 million distinct CDR3 sequences listed, approximately 30% are singletons. The source material was blood. These receptors all come from a young woman in good health.

The chain carries TRBV29-1 and TRBJ2-3; TRBD2 matches at 10 bases. The CDR3 length is 15 residues. Germline V lookup: CDR1 SQVTM, CDR2 ANQGSEA. V shed 5 bases, J shed 3 bases, and the junction held 8 bases outside the gene matches. This CDR3 is CSVQRTSGNTDTQYF. DNA of the CDR3: TGCAGCGTTCAAAGGACTAGCGGAAATACAGATACGCAGTATTTT.

This clonotype was picked up many times. J is TRBJ1-2 and V is TRBV10-3, with D tentatively TRBD1 (6 bases). The V and J ends lost 3 bases and 1 base respectively, with 9 bases between them. The germline V gene has CDR1 ENHRY and CDR2 SYGVKD. CDR3 length: 14 amino acids. The CDR3 DNA follows: TGTGCCATCAGTGATCCGGACAGTAACTATGGCTACACCTTC. It is translated as CAISDPDSNYGYTF.

The chain uses TRBV30 and TRBJ2-3, with unresolved D. The CDR3 extends over 14 amino acids. Trimming cost V 1 base and J 2 bases, with 10 bases left between them. Per germline, CDR1 GTSNPN and CDR2 SVGIG (reference sequence). The CDR3 nucleotides are TGTGCCTGGAGTGCCGACAAAACCACAGATACGCAGTATTTT. It translates to CAWSADKTTDTQYF.

This clonotype was observed many times. V is TRBV29-1 and J is TRBJ2-7, with 9 positions matching TRBD2. There are 13 residues in the CDR3. Germline values: CDR1 SQVTM, CDR2 ANQGSEA. The V segment lost 7 bases and the J segment 3 bases; nucleotides outside the gene matches: 7. CDR3 amino acids: CSAVAGEDYEQYF. CDR3 DNA sequence: TGCAGCGCCGTAGCGGGAGAGGACTACGAGCAGTACTTC.

This clonotype appeared many times. A junction boundary mismatches the germline segment, possibly from a read error. This chain joins TRBV4-3 and TRBJ2-5; no firm D call. The CDR3 loop spans 13 amino acids. Germline V gene data show CDR1 as LGHNA and CDR2 as YSLEER. CDR3 DNA: TGCGCCAGCAGCCAAGATTTAAGACCCACCCTGTACTTC. The encoded protein is CASSQDLRPTLYF.

This clonotype was seen many times. The V and J genes are TRBV19 and TRBJ2-7; D unresolved. Per the germline V gene, CDR1 is LNHDA and CDR2 is SQIVND (reference sequence). V was cut by 5 bases and J by 6 bases, with 11 bases left in between. This CDR3 region has 12 residues. The CDR3, as DNA: TGTGCCAGTAGTGTCGCTCTTGGCGAGCAGTACTTC. Protein sequence: CASSVALGEQYF.

The gene calls are TRBV12-3 or TRBV12-4 and TRBJ1-5, with D perhaps TRBD1 (6 bases). Trimming left V 7 bases short and J 6 bases short, with 16 bases between. There are 14 residues in the CDR3. The CDR3 spells CASTPTRGRQPQHF. The CDR3 coding sequence is TGTGCCAGCACCCCAACCAGGGGCCGTCAGCCCCAGCATTTT.

The chain employs TRBV7-9 and TRBJ2-5, with 7 bases that match TRBD2. The CDR3 spans 14 residues. Germline V CDR1 and CDR2: SEHNR, FQNEAQ (reference sequence). V lost 5 bases, J lost 7 bases, and 10 bases stayed unmatched. The CDR3 DNA reads as TGTGCCAGCAGCCAGTGGGAGGGCCCTGGGACCCAGTACTTC. Amino acid sequence: CASSQWEGPGTQYF.